This T cell receptor (beta chain) derives from a study of OX40 agonist ivuxolimab in advanced cancers. As for the study in general: Treatment received earlier with anti-PD-1, anti-PD-L1 or anti-CTLA-4 agents was allowed, and around 40% had some.

V was shortened by 0 bases and J by 6 bases, with 11 bases between the two germline ends. Germline lookup yields CDR1 GTSNPN and CDR2 SVGIG (reference sequence). This CDR3 region has 14 residues. TCRdb's table, derived via immunoSEQ multiplex PCR, lists solely in-frame clones and lacks some. The sample yields 55,000 to 65,000 clones, about nine tenths seen once. On this clone: The antigen is not known.

Regarding the study as a whole: Normalized expansion of T-cell clones was also low for some nonresponders. Antigen specificity of clonally expanded peripheral T cells was not established.

The receptor was derived from an adult with an advanced solid tumor such as melanoma, head and neck, liver or kidney cancer. The V and J genes are TRBV30 and TRBJ1-4; the D gene is possibly TRBD1 (5 bases). The sequences come from CD4+ or CD8+ T cells sorted from blood, collected in a trial of the OX40 agonist ivuxolimab. The CDR3 spells CAWSVLGTHEKLFF. CDR3 coding DNA: TGTGCCTGGAGTGTACTCGGGACCCATGAAAAACTGTTTTTT.